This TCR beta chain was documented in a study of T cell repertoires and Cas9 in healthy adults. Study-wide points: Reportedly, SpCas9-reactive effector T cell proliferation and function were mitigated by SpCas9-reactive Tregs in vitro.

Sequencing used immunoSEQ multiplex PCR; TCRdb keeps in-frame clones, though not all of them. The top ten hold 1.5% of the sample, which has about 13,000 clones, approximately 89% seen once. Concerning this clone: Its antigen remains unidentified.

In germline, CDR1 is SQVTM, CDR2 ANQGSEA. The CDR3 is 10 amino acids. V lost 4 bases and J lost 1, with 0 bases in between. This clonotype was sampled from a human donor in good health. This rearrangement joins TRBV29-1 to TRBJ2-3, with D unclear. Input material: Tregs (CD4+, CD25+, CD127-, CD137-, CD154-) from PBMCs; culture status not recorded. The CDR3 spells CSVGTDTQYF. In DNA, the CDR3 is TGCAGCGTTGGCACAGATACGCAGTATTTT.